This T cell receptor beta chain was recovered during a study of blood T cell repertoires in COVID-19. This clone showed up just a few times. Germline values: CDR1 ENHRY, CDR2 SYGVKD. V was clipped by 7 bases and J by 7 bases; unmatched bases: 9. The CDR3 sequence is 14 residues long. Assay used: immunoSEQ multiplex PCR; TCRdb lists only in-frame clones, some missing. The sample has around 310,000 clones; 88% are singletons. The sequence was obtained from a man aged 30 to 39 who had recovered from COVID-19. The chain recombines TRBV10-3 with TRBJ1-2; 10 bases line up with TRBD1. The sequenced material came from PBMCs or T cells enriched from blood (not recorded which). CDR3 sequence: CAITEDRGNSGYTF. CDR3 DNA: TGTGCCATCACCGAGGACAGGGGGAACAGTGGCTACACCTTC.